Below, 10 T cell receptor beta chains from the same sample are listed, as sequenced in a study of T cells in Graves' hyperthyroidism and ophthalmopathy. TCR beta CDR3 region amplification was performed from RNA transcripts. The HTBI primer set drove a first-round RT-PCR of the TCR CDR3. MiXCR was run by TCRdb on the multiplex PCR reads, yielding one entry per CDR3 protein. Of about 480,000 distinct CDR3 sequences in the sample, roughly an eighth are singletons; the top ten hold less than 20%. The source material was blood. The receptors come from a woman in her late teens or twenties with Graves' hyperthyroidism.

The chain joins TRBV30 to TRBJ1-2; D not resolved. Germline values: CDR1 GTSNPN, CDR2 SVGIG (reference sequence). This CDR3 region has 11 residues. V was trimmed by 2 bases and J by 0 bases, leaving 1 base between them. DNA of the CDR3: TGTGCCTGGAGTCCTAACTATGGCTACACCTTC. Its protein is CAWSPNYGYTF.

This clonotype was seen ten or more times. This chain links TRBV11-3 with TRBJ2-7, with 10 bases fitting TRBD2. J lost 4 bases, V lost 7 bases, and 7 bases had no gene match. The germline V gene has CDR1 SGHNT and CDR2 YENEEA. The CDR3 runs 14 residues. CDR3 coding DNA: TGTGCCAGCACCCTCTCTAGCGGGAGATACGAGCAGTACTTC. It encodes CASTLSSGRYEQYF.

In its sample, this clonotype was seen many times. The rearrangement uses TRBV7-9 and TRBJ2-3, with TRBD2 matching 12 bases. Germline values: CDR1 SEHNR, CDR2 FQNEAQ (reference sequence). Trimming cost V 5 bases and J 5 bases; bases outside gene matches: 8. The CDR3 is made up of 16 amino acids. This CDR3 is CASSTSGTSGLDTQYF. In nucleotides, the CDR3 is TGTGCCAGCAGCACATCCGGGACTAGCGGGCTAGATACGCAGTATTTT.

The chain recombines TRBV12-5 with TRBJ1-5; 10 bases are a match to TRBD1. This CDR3 region has 16 residues. The trim removed 0 bases at V and 7 bases at J, leaving 6 bases unmatched. Per the germline V gene, CDR1 is LGHNT and CDR2 is FRNRAP. The CDR3: CASGLVLDRGGQPQHF. DNA for the CDR3: TGTGCTAGTGGTTTGGTACTGGACAGGGGGGGACAGCCCCAGCATTTT.

The table lists this clonotype with many counts. The chain carries TRBV5-1 and TRBJ2-7; D is uncertain. Trimming left V 1 base short and J 2 bases short, with 10 bases between. Germline V gives CDR1 SGHRS, CDR2 YFSETQ. The CDR3 has 14 amino acids. CDR3 DNA: TGCGCCAGCAGCTTGACTCCGAGCGCCTACGAGCAGTACTTC. Amino acids: CASSLTPSAYEQYF.

Many counts were recorded for this clonotype. CDR3 in DNA: TGTGCCACCATCGGTTGGGGCAATGAGCAGTTCTTC. Translated: CATIGWGNEQFF. The J gene is TRBJ2-1, the V gene TRBV7-9; no firm D call. In germline, CDR1 is SEHNR, CDR2 FQNEAQ (reference sequence). V was trimmed by 10 bases and J by 6 bases, leaving 13 bases between them. The CDR3 consists of 12 residues.

This clonotype was counted many times. The genes are TRBV20-1 and TRBJ2-1; D is perhaps TRBD2 (6 bases). Germline values: CDR1 DFQATT, CDR2 SNEGSKA (reference sequence). The CDR3 runs 14 residues. V was trimmed by 5 bases and J by 5 bases, leaving 16 bases between them. The CDR3 DNA reads TGCAGTGCTGCGGGACCGCTCTACCACAATGAGCAGTTCTTC. It is translated as CSAAGPLYHNEQFF.

This clonotype was found a few times. This may be a read error, as it is one base from a much larger clone. The genes are TRBV5-6 and TRBJ2-1; the match to TRBD2 covers 9 bases. The germline V gene encodes CDR1 SGHDT and CDR2 YYEEEE. With 2 bases clipped from V and 5 bases from J, the junction kept 2 bases outside the gene matches. The CDR3 is made up of 14 amino acids. In DNA, the CDR3 is TGTGCCAGCAGCTTAGCGGGAGGCCACAATGAGCAGTTCTTC. Translation gives CASSLAGGHNEQFF.

This clonotype was recorded at least ten times. The chain employs TRBV13 and TRBJ2-5, with TRBD1 matching over 10 bases. In germline, CDR1 is PRHDT, CDR2 FYEKMQ (reference sequence). The CDR3 covers 16 residues. Losses at the gene ends were 5 bases for V and 4 bases for J; bases not matched to a gene: 10. The CDR3 region is CASSPGGQGGRETQYF. The CDR3, as DNA: TGTGCCAGCAGCCCCGGCGGACAGGGGGGCAGAGAGACCCAGTACTTC.

This clonotype was observed many times. The chain's CDR3 is CSAREGRVGETQYF. CDR3 sequence (DNA): TGCAGTGCTAGAGAGGGCAGGGTAGGGGAGACCCAGTACTTC. The chain employs TRBV20-1 and TRBJ2-5; perhaps TRBD1 as D (5 bases). This CDR3 region has 14 residues. The germline V gene has CDR1 DFQATT and CDR2 SNEGSKA (reference sequence). V lost 0 bases and J 5 bases, leaving 13 bases between the germline ends.